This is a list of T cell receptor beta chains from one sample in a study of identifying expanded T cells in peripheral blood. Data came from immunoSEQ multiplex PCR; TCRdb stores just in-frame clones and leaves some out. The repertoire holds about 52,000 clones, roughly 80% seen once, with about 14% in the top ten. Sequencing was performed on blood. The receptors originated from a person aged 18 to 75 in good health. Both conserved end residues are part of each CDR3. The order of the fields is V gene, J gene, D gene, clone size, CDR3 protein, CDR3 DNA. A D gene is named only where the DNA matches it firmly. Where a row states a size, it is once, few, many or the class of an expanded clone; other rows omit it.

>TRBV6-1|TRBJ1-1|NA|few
CASSSRENTEAFF
TGTGCCAGCAGTTCCCGGGAGAACACTGAAGCTTTCTTT
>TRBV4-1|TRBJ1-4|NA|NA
CASSQGTGMGEKLFF
TGCGCCAGCAGCCAAGGAACAGGGATGGGAGAAAAACTGTTTTTT
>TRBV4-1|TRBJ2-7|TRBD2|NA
CASSQDQGLAGLSYEQYF
TGCGCCAGCAGCCAAGATCAGGGACTAGCGGGACTCTCCTACGAGCAGTACTTC
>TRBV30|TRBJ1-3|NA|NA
CAWSRQGSAGNTIYF
TGTGCCTGGAGCCGGCAGGGGTCGGCTGGGAACACCATATATTTT
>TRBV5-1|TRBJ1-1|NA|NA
CASSQDLNTEAFF
TGCGCCAGCAGTCAGGATCTGAACACTGAAGCTTTCTTT
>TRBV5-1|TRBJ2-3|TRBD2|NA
CASSRATGTGTSAGDTQYF
TGCGCCAGCAGCCGGGCGACAGGAACCGGGACTAGCGCTGGAGATACGCAGTATTTT
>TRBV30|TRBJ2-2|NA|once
CAWSEWGPGELFF
TGTGCCTGGAGTGAATGGGGGCCCGGGGAGCTGTTTTTT
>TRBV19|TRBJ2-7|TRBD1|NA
CASTTPGTGGTYEQYF
TGTGCCAGTACCACGCCGGGGACAGGGGGCACCTACGAGCAGTACTTC
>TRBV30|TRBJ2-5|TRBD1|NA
CAWSVGGTGETQYF
TGTGCCTGGAGTGTAGGGGGGACAGGGGAGACCCAGTACTTC
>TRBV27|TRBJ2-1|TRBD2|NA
CASRTSGSYNEQFF
TGTGCCAGCCGAACTAGCGGGAGTTACAATGAGCAGTTCTTC
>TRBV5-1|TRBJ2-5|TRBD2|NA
CASRRTSGVQETQYF
TGCGCCAGCAGGCGTACTAGCGGGGTACAAGAGACCCAGTACTTC
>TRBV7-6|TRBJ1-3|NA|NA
CASSLAPPRSGNTIYF
TGTGCCAGCAGCTTAGCACCGCCGAGATCTGGAAACACCATATATTTT
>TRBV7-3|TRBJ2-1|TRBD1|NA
CASSLRTGGKDEQFF
TGTGCCAGCAGCCTTCGGACAGGGGGCAAAGATGAGCAGTTCTTC
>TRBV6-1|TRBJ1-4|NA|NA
CASGETGGNEKLFF
TGTGCCAGCGGAGAGACAGGAGGTAATGAAAAACTGTTTTTT
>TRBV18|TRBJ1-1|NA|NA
CASSPPGPQNTEAFF
TGTGCCAGCTCACCACCCGGGCCCCAGAACACTGAAGCTTTCTTT
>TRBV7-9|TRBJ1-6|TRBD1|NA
CASSGRDRSNSPLHF
TGTGCCAGCAGCGGCCGGGACAGGTCCAATTCACCCCTCCACTTT
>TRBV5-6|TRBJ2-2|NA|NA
CASSFPGHTGELFF
TGTGCCAGCAGCTTCCCAGGGCACACCGGGGAGCTGTTTTTT
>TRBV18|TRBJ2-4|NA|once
CASSLLDEGMTKNIQYF
TGTGCCAGCTCACTACTGGATGAGGGGATGACCAAAAACATTCAGTACTTC
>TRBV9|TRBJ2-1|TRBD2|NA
CASSASGYNEQFF
TGTGCCAGCAGCGCTAGCGGATACAATGAGCAGTTCTTC
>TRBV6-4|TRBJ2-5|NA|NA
CASSGGAETQYF
TGTGCCAGCAGCGGGGGCGCAGAGACCCAGTACTTC
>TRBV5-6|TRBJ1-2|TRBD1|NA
CASSETQGSQVNYGYTF
TGTGCCAGCAGCGAAACACAGGGGTCACAGGTGAACTATGGCTACACCTTC
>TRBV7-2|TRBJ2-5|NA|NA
CASSPSEWETQYF
TGTGCCAGCAGCCCGTCGGAGTGGGAGACCCAGTACTTC
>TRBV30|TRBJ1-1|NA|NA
CAWRTGRNTEAFF
TGTGCCTGGAGGACAGGACGGAACACTGAAGCTTTCTTT
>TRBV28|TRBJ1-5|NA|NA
CASSVFNQPQHF
TGTGCCAGCAGCGTCTTCAATCAGCCCCAGCATTTT
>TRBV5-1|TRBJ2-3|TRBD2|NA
CASRTRGTSDTDTQYF
TGCGCCAGCAGGACGCGGGGGACTAGTGACACAGATACGCAGTATTTT
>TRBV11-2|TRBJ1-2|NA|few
CASSSDPFLGYTF
TGTGCCAGCAGCTCCGACCCATTCCTTGGCTACACCTTC